This TCR beta chain was sequenced for a study of blood T cells in healthy people across ages. A sample-barcoded 5' primer and a J-beta primer mix were used in a second PCR of roughly 7 to 11 cycles. TCRdb ran MiXCR on the 5' RACE reads and lists one entry per CDR3 protein. The sample shows around 800,000 distinct CDR3 sequences, 25% to 30% of them seen only once. This clonotype occurred a few times. V lost 3 bases, J lost 3 bases, and 9 bases lay in between. This CDR3 region has 14 residues. Germline CDR1 is SGDLS and CDR2 is YYNGEE. The same specimen was also included in a second study, on T cells of mothers and their children.

This TCR came from a boy aged 5-17 years in good health. The source material was blood. The chain combines TRBV9 with TRBJ1-4; D is perhaps TRBD1 (5 bases). The CDR3 DNA follows: TGTGCCAGCAGCGAGGGGCCAGCTAATGAAAAACTGTTTTTT. Translating gives CASSEGPANEKLFF.